This T cell receptor (beta chain) was sequenced for a study of technical replicates of blood from a handful of donors. This clone has only one observation. Assay: immunoSEQ multiplex PCR; the TCRdb copy retains only in-frame clones and omits some. The repertoire holds about 84,000 clones, with 98% as singletons. Specimen: T cells isolated from PBMCs. This receptor was obtained from a human donor in good health.

The CDR3 region is CASSPKGGQDGYTF. The DNA of the CDR3 is TGTGCCAGCAGCCCCAAGGGGGGGCAAGATGGCTACACCTTC. The chain combines TRBV7-8 with TRBJ1-2, with D perhaps matching TRBD1 (6 bases). The V end was cut by 5 bases, the J end by 6 bases, with 16 bases between. CDR3 length: 14 amino acids. Germline-derived CDR1 and CDR2 are SGHVS and FQNEAQ.